This T cell receptor beta chain was recovered during a study of blood T cells in healthy people across ages. The use of a sample-barcoded 5' primer and a J-beta primer mix characterized a second PCR of about 6 to 12 cycles. TCRdb fed the 5' RACE reads into MiXCR, producing one record per CDR3 protein. Of hundreds of thousands of distinct CDR3 sequences in the sample, around 45% were seen once. V was pared by 4 bases and J by 8 bases, with 18 bases between. CDR1 and CDR2 from the germline V gene are DFQATT and SNEGSKA (reference sequence). This CDR3 spans 14 amino acids. The donors, all healthy, were Caucasians living in Russia, aged roughly 6 to 100.

The sequenced material came from blood. The receptor comes from a woman aged 60-75 years in good health. This sequence joins TRBV20-1 and TRBJ2-1; a possible D gene is TRBD2 (6 bases). Written as DNA, the CDR3 is TGCAGTGCTACCCATCCGGACTATATCTATGAGCAGTTCTTC. Protein: CSATHPDYIYEQFF.